This T cell receptor (beta chain) was identified during a study of regulatory T cells in long-lasting Graves disease. Comments on this clonotype: Its matching antigen is unknown.

Time point of the sample: persistent/refractory GD, antithyroid drugs over 5 years with positive TRAb. PBMCs were the source of the RNA used for TCR sequencing. The authors drew patients from an endocrinology department in Xi'an, China. The CDR3 has 17 residues. Germline lookup yields CDR1 SGHTA and CDR2 FQGNSA. Unmatched junction bases numbered 14, after V lost 5 bases and J lost 4 bases. Regarding the study as a whole: Under persistent disease, TRBV28, TRBJ1-2 and TRBJ2-5 were used preferentially. Persistent Graves' patients showed reduced TCR diversity versus newly diagnosed patients. New patients shared fewer public clonotypes (around 880) than persistent patients did (2,741).

Construction of the TCR beta libraries employed iRepertoire HTBI primers in conjunction with Arm-PCR of CDR3 regions. TCRdb reprocessed the multiplex PCR reads with MiXCR, giving one entry per CDR3 protein. The sample yields a few hundred thousand distinct CDR3 sequences, less than 25% seen once. The rearrangement uses TRBV7-2 and TRBJ2-4; 7 bases map to TRBD2. The source of this sequence is a female donor with Graves disease. The sample was peripheral blood mononuclear cells (PBMCs), taken when the disease was refractory, from a patient treated with antithyroid drugs. CDR3 in DNA: TGTGCCAGCAGCCCTGACATCGGCGGGGGAATGAAAAACATTCAGTACTTC. It codes for CASSPDIGGGMKNIQYF.